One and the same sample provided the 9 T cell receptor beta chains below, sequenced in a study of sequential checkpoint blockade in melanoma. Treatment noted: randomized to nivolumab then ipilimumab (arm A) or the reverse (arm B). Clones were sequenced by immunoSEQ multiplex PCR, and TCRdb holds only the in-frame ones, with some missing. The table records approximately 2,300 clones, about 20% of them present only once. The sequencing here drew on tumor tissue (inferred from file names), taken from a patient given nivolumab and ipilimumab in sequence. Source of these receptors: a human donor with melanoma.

The chain's CDR3 is CASSLRPGGAGTEAFF. The CDR3, as DNA: TGCGCCAGCAGCTTGCGCCCCGGGGGCGCGGGCACTGAAGCTTTCTTT. The chain recombines TRBV5-1 with TRBJ1-1; perhaps TRBD1 as D (6 bases). This CDR3 contains 16 residues. Germline V gene data show CDR1 as SGHRS and CDR2 as YFSETQ. Trimming stripped 1 base from V and 4 bases from J, with 17 bases between.

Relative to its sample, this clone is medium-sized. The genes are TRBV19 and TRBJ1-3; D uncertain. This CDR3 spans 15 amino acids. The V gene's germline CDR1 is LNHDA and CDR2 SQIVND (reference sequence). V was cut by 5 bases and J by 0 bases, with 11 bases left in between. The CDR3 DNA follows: TGTGCCAGTAGTCTCGCCCTCTTCTCTGGAAACACCATATATTTT. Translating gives CASSLALFSGNTIYF.

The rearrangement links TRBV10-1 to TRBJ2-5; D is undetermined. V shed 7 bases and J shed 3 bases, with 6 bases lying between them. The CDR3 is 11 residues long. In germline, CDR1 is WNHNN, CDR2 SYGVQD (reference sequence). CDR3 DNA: TGCGCCAGCACCATAAAAGAGACCCAGTACTTC. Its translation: CASTIKETQYF.

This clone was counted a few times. Here the CDR3 DNA reads TGTGCCAGCAGATCGTCCCGGGACTCCCACACCGGGGAGCTGTTTTTT. Amino acids: CASRSSRDSHTGELFF. The chain is built from TRBV6-8 and TRBJ2-2; weak D call: TRBD2 (6 bases). There are 16 residues in the CDR3. Germline lookup yields CDR1 MNHGY and CDR2 SAAAGT. Trimming cost V 6 bases and J 3 bases, with 17 bases left between them.

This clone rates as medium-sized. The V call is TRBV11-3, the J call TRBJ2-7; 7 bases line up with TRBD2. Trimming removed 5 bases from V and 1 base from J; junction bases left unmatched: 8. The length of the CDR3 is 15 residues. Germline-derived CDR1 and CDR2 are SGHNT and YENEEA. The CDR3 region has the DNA TGTGCCAGCAGCCCCCCCTCACTAGCGTCCTACGAGCAGTACTTC. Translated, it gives CASSPPSLASYEQYF. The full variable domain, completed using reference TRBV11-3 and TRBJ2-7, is EAGVVQSPRYKIIEKKQPVAFWCNPISGHNTLYWYLQNLGQGPELLIRYENEEAVDDSQLPKDRFSAERLKGVDSTLKIQPAELGDSAVYLCASSPPSLASYEQYFGPGTRLTVT.

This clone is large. In DNA, the CDR3 is TGTGCCAGCAGCGTAGGTAGCGGCTATCAGCCCCAGCATTTT. Translated: CASSVGSGYQPQHF. The gene calls are TRBV9 and TRBJ1-5; D ambiguous. Germline V gene lookup returns CDR1 SGDLS and CDR2 YYNGEE. Trimming left V 0 bases short and J 5 bases short, with 9 bases between. The CDR3 consists of 14 residues.

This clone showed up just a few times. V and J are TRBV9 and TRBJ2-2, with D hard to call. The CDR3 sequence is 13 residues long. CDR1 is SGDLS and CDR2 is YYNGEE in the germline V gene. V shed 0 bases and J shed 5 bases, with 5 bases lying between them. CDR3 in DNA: TGTGCCAGCAGCGTAGACTTAACCGGGGAGCTGTTTTTT. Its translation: CASSVDLTGELFF.

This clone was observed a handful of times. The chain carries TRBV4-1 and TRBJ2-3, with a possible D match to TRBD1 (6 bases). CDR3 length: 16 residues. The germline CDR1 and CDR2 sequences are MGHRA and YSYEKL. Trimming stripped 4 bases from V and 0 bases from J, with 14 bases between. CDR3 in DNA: TGCGCCAGCAGCCGTTCGGGCAGGGGAAGCACAGATACGCAGTATTTT. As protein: CASSRSGRGSTDTQYF.

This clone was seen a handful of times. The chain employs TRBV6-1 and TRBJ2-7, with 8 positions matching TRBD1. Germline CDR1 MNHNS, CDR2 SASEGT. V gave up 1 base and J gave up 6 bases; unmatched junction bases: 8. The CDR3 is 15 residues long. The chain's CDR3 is CASSEDPGQVREQYF. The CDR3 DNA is TGTGCCAGCAGTGAAGACCCGGGACAGGTTCGCGAGCAGTACTTC.